This TCR beta chain was retrieved from a study of T cell clonality in common variable immunodeficiency. Study observations and caveats: Fewer TCRbeta clones were shared among CVID subjects than controls. In common variable immunodeficiency, TCR beta chains reportedly carried fewer deletions and N-nucleotide insertions. Patient heterogeneity in the CVID cohort limited correlations between repertoire features and clinical complications.

CVID and control samples used equivalent genomic DNA input. Measured with immunoSEQ multiplex PCR; TCRdb has only the in-frame clones, and not every one. Recorded here are about 44,000 clones, none singletons. CDR3 length: 14 amino acids. The V gene's germline CDR1 is SGHDN and CDR2 FVKESK. J gave up 4 bases and V 5 bases, and 6 bases lay outside the gene matches. There are many counts of this clone. What it binds is unknown. Coverage ceases 3 residues before the CDR3 finishes, and the germline J gene fills in the end. Material: peripheral blood mononuclear cells. The source is a person aged 18-69 years in good health. V gene TRBV14 combines with J gene TRBJ1-1, with 8 bases matching TRBD1. CDR3 sequence: CASSADRVFTEAFF. The CDR3 bases that were read are TGTGCCAGCAGCGCGGACAGGGTGTTCACTGAA.